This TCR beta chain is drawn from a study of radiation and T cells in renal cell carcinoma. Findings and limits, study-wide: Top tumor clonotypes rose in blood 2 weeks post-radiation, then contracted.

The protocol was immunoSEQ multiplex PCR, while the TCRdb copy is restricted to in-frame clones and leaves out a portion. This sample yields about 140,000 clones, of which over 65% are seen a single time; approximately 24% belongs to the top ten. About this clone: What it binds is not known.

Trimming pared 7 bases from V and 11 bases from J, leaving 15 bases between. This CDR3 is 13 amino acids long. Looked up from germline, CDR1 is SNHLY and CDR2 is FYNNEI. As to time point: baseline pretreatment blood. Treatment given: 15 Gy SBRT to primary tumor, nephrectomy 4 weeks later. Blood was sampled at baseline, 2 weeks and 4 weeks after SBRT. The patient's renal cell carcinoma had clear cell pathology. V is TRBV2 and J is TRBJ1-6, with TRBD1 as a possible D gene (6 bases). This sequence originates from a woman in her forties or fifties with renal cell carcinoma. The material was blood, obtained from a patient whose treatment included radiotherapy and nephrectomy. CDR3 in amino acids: CASTGQQGAPLHF. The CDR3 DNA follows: TGTGCCAGCACTGGACAGCAAGGAGCACCCCTCCACTTT.